One and the same sample provided the 25 T cell receptor beta chains below, sequenced in a study of shared clonotypes between healthy human individuals. The method was immunoSEQ multiplex PCR; TCRdb's version includes in-frame clones alone and lacks a portion of them. Of some 2,100,000 clones in the sample, roughly 95% were seen once. The sequenced sample consisted of naive CD4+ T cells sorted from blood. Subset defined: CD45RA+ positively selected. The receptors were gathered from a young man in good health.

Details on this clone: Within the sample, other DNA sequences also encode this same CDR3. The chain recombines TRBV5-1 with TRBJ2-7; D is uncertain. Germline-derived CDR1 and CDR2 are SGHRS and YFSETQ. V gave up 0 bases and J gave up 4 bases, with 5 bases separating them. This CDR3 is built from 12 residues. CDR3 in DNA: TGCGCCAGCAGCTTGGTAGGATACGAGCAGTACTTC. It codes for CASSLVGYEQYF. The complete variable domain, with remaining parts taken from reference TRBV5-1 and TRBJ2-7, reads KAGVTQTPRYLIKTRGQQVTLSCSPISGHRSVSWYQQTPGQGLQFLFEYFSETQRNKGNFPGRFSGRQFSNSRSEMNVSTLELGDSALYLCASSLVGYEQYFGPGTRLTVT.

The rearrangement uses TRBV5-4 and TRBJ1-2; tentatively, D is TRBD1 (6 bases). The V end lost 4 bases, the J end lost 2 bases, and 15 bases lay between the germline ends. CDR1 and CDR2 from the germline V gene are SGHNT and YYREEE (reference sequence). CDR3 size: 15 residues. CDR3 sequence: CASSITSGTNYGYTF. In DNA, the CDR3 is TGTGCCAGCAGCATAACCTCCGGGACAAACTATGGCTACACCTTC.

DNA for the CDR3: TGTGCCAGCAGCTTGTGGGCCAGAAAGAACACTGAAGCTTTCTTT. Translated, it gives CASSLWARKNTEAFF. The rearrangement uses TRBV5-6 and TRBJ1-1; no reliable D call. V shed 1 base and J shed 1 base, with 11 bases lying between them. Germline V gives CDR1 SGHDT, CDR2 YYEEEE. The CDR3 runs 15 residues.

Concerning this clone: This CDR3 is also generated by other DNA sequences in the sample. The V call is TRBV28, the J call TRBJ2-7, with 11 positions matching TRBD2. The V and J ends lost 5 bases and 0 bases, in that order; junction bases with no gene match: 3. The germline V gene has CDR1 MDHEN and CDR2 SYDVKM. This CDR3 comprises 15 residues. The chain's CDR3 is CASSRSGGASYEQYF. CDR3 nucleotides: TGTGCCAGCAGTCGTAGCGGGGGGGCCTCCTACGAGCAGTACTTC.

This chain joins TRBV6-5 and TRBJ2-3; D is ambiguous. Deletions cut 6 bases from V and 1 base from J, with 11 bases between. The CDR3 runs to 14 residues. Germline V gives CDR1 MNHEY, CDR2 SVGAGI. The CDR3 reads CASSRGTRTDTQYF. The CDR3 nucleotides are TGTGCCAGCAGCCGAGGAACCCGCACAGATACGCAGTATTTT.

The chain is built from TRBV5-1 and TRBJ2-2, with D perhaps assigned TRBD1 or TRBD2 (6 bases each). This CDR3 comprises 15 residues. The germline CDR1 and CDR2 sequences are SGHRS and YFSETQ. V lost 2 bases, J lost 3 bases, and 11 bases lay in between. This CDR3 reads CASSFGGGDTGELFF. The CDR3 nucleotides read TGCGCCAGCAGCTTTGGAGGGGGAGACACCGGGGAGCTGTTTTTT.

The chain couples TRBV10-3 to TRBJ2-3; D gene ambiguous. The germline gives CDR1 ENHRY, CDR2 SYGVKD. Trimming took off 6 bases at V and 2 bases at J, with 9 bases between the two ends. The CDR3 loop spans 13 amino acids. The CDR3: CAIRPDPTDTQYF. In nucleotides, the CDR3 is TGTGCCATCAGACCCGATCCCACAGATACGCAGTATTTT.

The V gene is TRBV6-5, the J gene TRBJ2-7; no reliable D call. The length of the CDR3 is 15 residues. Trimming pared 6 bases from V and 4 bases from J, leaving 19 bases between. From germline, CDR1 is MNHEY and CDR2 SVGAGI. CDR3 sequence reads: CASRPTFISGYEQYF. CDR3 DNA sequence: TGTGCCAGCAGACCCACCTTTATCTCGGGTTACGAGCAGTACTTC.

To note about this clone: This same CDR3 is encoded by further DNA sequences in the sample. The CDR3 nucleotides are TGTGCCAGCAGTTTTCCCGGGGCTGGGGCCAACGTCCTGACTTTC. It specifies CASSFPGAGANVLTF. V and J are TRBV28 and TRBJ2-6, with D perhaps matching TRBD2 (5 bases). V dropped 3 bases and J dropped 2 bases, with 8 bases sitting between them. The CDR3 covers 15 residues. Germline V gene lookup returns CDR1 MDHEN and CDR2 SYDVKM.

This chain connects TRBV10-2 to TRBJ2-7; 11 positions match TRBD2. CDR1 is WSHSY, CDR2 SAAADI, per germline. The CDR3 loop spans 17 amino acids. V was clipped by 5 bases and J by 0 bases; unmatched bases: 9. CDR3 residues: CASSTPPLAGDSYEQYF. In DNA form, the CDR3 reads TGCGCCAGCAGTACACCGCCACTAGCGGGGGACTCCTACGAGCAGTACTTC.

This clone has only a few counts. This chain links TRBV25-1 with TRBJ2-7; 7 nucleotides align to TRBD1. Germline CDR1 and CDR2: MGHDK and SYGVNS. With V trimmed by 4 bases and J by 5 bases, 11 bases remained unmatched. The CDR3 consists of 15 residues. The chain's CDR3 is CASSGPGQKTHEQYF. CDR3 in DNA: TGTGCCAGCAGTGGCCCGGGACAGAAAACGCACGAGCAGTACTTC.

The chain uses TRBV2 and TRBJ1-1, with D possibly TRBD1 on 6 matching bases. The CDR3 loop spans 14 amino acids. V was trimmed by 6 bases and J by 3 bases, leaving 14 bases between them. CDR1 and CDR2 (germline): SNHLY, FYNNEI. The CDR3 protein is CASRDSRQDTEAFF. The CDR3 nucleotides are TGTGCCAGCAGGGACTCCCGACAGGACACTGAAGCTTTCTTT.

This chain joins TRBV19 and TRBJ1-3; D is possibly TRBD1 (5 bases). CDR3 length: 16 amino acids. Germline V gene sequence: CDR1 LNHDA, CDR2 SQIVND (reference sequence). V lost 4 bases to trimming and J lost 2 bases, with 15 bases between them. The CDR3 region has the DNA TGTGCCAGTAGTACGTCCCAGGGAAGGACTGGAAACACCATATATTTT. Residues: CASSTSQGRTGNTIYF.

The chain joins TRBV9 to TRBJ1-2, with unresolved D. Trimming left V 3 bases short and J 6 bases short, with 9 bases between. The V gene's germline CDR1 is SGDLS and CDR2 YYNGEE. This CDR3 spans 12 amino acids. The CDR3 coding sequence is TGTGCCAGCAGCGAGGCGATGAATGGCTACACCTTC. Its protein product is CASSEAMNGYTF.

This clone occurred once. The gene calls are TRBV4-1 and TRBJ2-1, with 12 bases aligning to TRBD2. Germline lookup yields CDR1 MGHRA and CDR2 YSYEKL. Losses at the gene ends were 2 bases for V and 7 bases for J; bases not matched to a gene: 6. The CDR3 runs to 16 residues. Here the CDR3 reads CASSQRASGGANEQFF. DNA of the CDR3: TGCGCCAGCAGCCAACGAGCTAGCGGGGGGGCGAATGAGCAGTTCTTC.

The chain couples TRBV5-1 to TRBJ2-3; 8 bases align to TRBD1. V dropped 6 bases and J dropped 2; count of bases not matched to a gene: 8. Germline CDR1 is SGHRS and CDR2 is YFSETQ. The CDR3 totals 15 residues. In nucleotides, the CDR3 is TGCGCCAGCACCGACGGACAGGGAATCACAGATACGCAGTATTTT. Protein: CASTDGQGITDTQYF.

V and J are TRBV27 and TRBJ2-2, with 11 bases lining up with TRBD2. V lost 3 bases to trimming and J lost 4 bases; unmatched junction nucleotides: 1. Germline CDR1 MNHEY, CDR2 SMNVEV (reference sequence). This CDR3 contains 15 residues. The CDR3 DNA reads TGTGCCAGCAGTTTTAGCGGGAGGGCCACCGGGGAGCTGTTTTTT. It yields the protein CASSFSGRATGELFF.

The chain uses TRBV5-1 and TRBJ2-3; D gene ambiguous. The CDR3 is 14 residues long. CDR1 and CDR2 from the germline V gene are SGHRS and YFSETQ. V was trimmed by 0 bases and J by 6 bases, leaving 11 bases between them. CDR3 coding DNA: TGCGCCAGCAGCTTGGGCGGTTCGCCCGATACGCAGTATTTT. Amino acids: CASSLGGSPDTQYF.

This clone was recorded only once. Other DNA variants within this sample encode the same CDR3. The rearrangement joins TRBV7-2 to TRBJ2-2; 12 nucleotides match TRBD2. Germline CDR1 reads SGHTA; CDR2 reads FQGNSA. Trimming removed 5 bases from V and 5 bases from J; junction bases left unmatched: 6. The CDR3 is 16 amino acids. CDR3 DNA: TGTGCCAGCAGCCCGAGGACTAGCGGGAATACCGGGGAGCTGTTTTTT. Encoded protein: CASSPRTSGNTGELFF.

In DNA, the CDR3 is TGCGCCAGCAGTGAGCAATTGACTAGTTACAATGAGCAGTTCTTC. Protein sequence: CASSEQLTSYNEQFF. The chain carries TRBV10-1 and TRBJ2-1; D might be TRBD2 (6 bases). Germline lookup yields CDR1 WNHNN and CDR2 SYGVQD (reference sequence). The CDR3 is made up of 15 amino acids. V shed 2 bases and J shed 4 bases, with 12 bases lying between them.

The CDR3 is CASRGSWATNEKLFF. CDR3 bases: TGTGCCAGCAGGGGGTCGTGGGCAACTAATGAAAAACTGTTTTTT. This chain joins TRBV4-2 and TRBJ1-4; the D is unclear. The germline V gene has CDR1 LGHNA and CDR2 YNFKEQ. The germline V and J ends were trimmed by 6 bases and 0 bases, with 11 bases remaining between them. The CDR3 extends over 15 amino acids.

The V call is TRBV2, the J call TRBJ2-7; 10 positions match TRBD1. The CDR3 is 15 residues long. Trimming took 2 bases from V and 6 from J; bases not matched to a gene: 7. The V gene's germline CDR1 is SNHLY and CDR2 FYNNEI. The chain's CDR3 is CASSETRQGAAEQYF. Here the CDR3 DNA reads TGTGCCAGCAGTGAAACCAGACAGGGGGCGGCCGAGCAGTACTTC.

About this clone itself: Other DNA sequences in the same sample also yield this CDR3. This sequence joins TRBV9 and TRBJ2-7; 12 bases are a match to TRBD2. The V segment lost 4 bases and the J segment 2 bases; nucleotides outside the gene matches: 4. CDR1 is SGDLS, CDR2 YYNGEE, per germline. The CDR3 loop spans 15 amino acids. The CDR3 spells CASSPRTSGAYEQYF. DNA for the CDR3: TGTGCCAGCAGCCCTCGGACTAGCGGGGCCTACGAGCAGTACTTC.

The V call is TRBV29-1, the J call TRBJ2-4; no reliable D call. Germline lookup yields CDR1 SQVTM and CDR2 ANQGSEA. CDR3 length equals 13 residues. Trimming took off 6 bases at V and 0 bases at J, with 9 bases between the two ends. The CDR3: CSVDRLAKNIQYF. The DNA of the CDR3 is TGCAGCGTAGACCGATTAGCCAAAAACATTCAGTACTTC.

The CDR3 nucleotides read TGCGCCAGCAGTGAGTCCAGGGGGCCTACCACCGGGGAGCTGTTTTTT. Its protein product is CASSESRGPTTGELFF. The J gene is TRBJ2-2, the V gene TRBV10-1; 8 nucleotides match TRBD1. Germline trimming cut 0 bases from V and 4 bases from J; bases unmatched to any gene: 4. CDR3 length: 16 residues. Per the germline V gene, CDR1 is WNHNN and CDR2 is SYGVQD (reference sequence).